This TCR beta chain comes out of a study of glioma-infiltrating T cells. Study-level results: Tissue-blood divergence was below expectation in non-neoplastic patients, above in gliomas.

On this clonotype itself: Its target is unknown. This sequence may be a read error, since a much larger clone differs from it by one base.

The CDR3 totals 15 residues. V shed 4 bases and J shed 0 bases, with 11 bases lying between them. Germline-derived CDR1 and CDR2 are MGHRA and YSYEKL. Amplification of TCR alpha and beta CDR3 regions from RNA used iRepertoire nested multiplex PCR. Using its own MiXCR run on the multiplex PCR reads, TCRdb lists one record per CDR3 protein. The sample contains about 200,000 distinct CDR3 sequences, about 31% of which appear only once. The sequenced sample was glioma tissue, nonneoplastic brain tissue, or PBMCs (not recorded which). The TCR comes from a human donor with low-grade glioma or glioblastoma, undergoing nonglioma brain surgery, or in good health (not recorded which). The chain joins TRBV4-1 to TRBJ2-3; D not certain. The CDR3 loop reads CASSPVWGSTDTQYF. In DNA form, the CDR3 reads TGCGCCAGCAGCCCTGTCTGGGGTAGCACAGATACGCAGTATTTT.